This T cell receptor beta chain originates from a study of T cells in Graves' hyperthyroidism and ophthalmopathy. Study outcomes and limitations: Blood also held most thyroid clonotypes expanded beyond 0.001.

The junction had 9 bases not matched to a gene; V was cut back by 5 bases and J by 3 bases. CDR3 length equals 15 residues. Germline values: CDR1 KGHDR, CDR2 SFDVKD. The TCR beta CDR3 regions underwent amplification using RNA transcripts as the source. The HTBI primer set was used in a first-round RT-PCR of the TCR CDR3. MiXCR, run by TCRdb on the multiplex PCR reads, gives a single entry per CDR3 protein. The sample shows about 280,000 distinct CDR3 sequences, less than 30% of them seen only once. The study excluded patients with uncontrolled infection, other autoimmune disease, pregnancy or lactation. Predating any ophthalmopathy symptoms, the blood sample was taken at first hyperthyroidism diagnosis. The table lists this clonotype with many counts. Antigen: not known.

The receptor was isolated from a man in his forties with Graves' hyperthyroidism that later progressed to Graves' ophthalmopathy. V is TRBV24-1 and J is TRBJ2-7; 7 nucleotides match TRBD1. Sequencing used blood. The CDR3 loop reads CATSGPGTEIYEQYF. The DNA for the CDR3 is TGTGCCACCAGTGGGCCGGGGACAGAAATCTACGAGCAGTACTTC.